The 6 T cell receptor beta chains given below trace back to one sample, sequenced in a study of brain T cells in children with intractable seizures. Only cases whose brain tissue showed the highest T cell transcript signatures were sequenced. Clones were read by immunoSEQ multiplex PCR, and TCRdb kept only the in-frame ones, dropping some. The sample records about 9,000 clones, less than 80% being singletons. Material: resected brain tissue, obtained at surgery. These receptors were obtained from a girl aged 2 to 10 with tuberous sclerosis and intractable seizures.

The chain couples TRBV19 to TRBJ2-3; D remains ambiguous. Germline CDR1 reads LNHDA; CDR2 reads SQIVND (reference sequence). Trimming removed 6 bases from V and 3 bases from J, with 13 bases in between. CDR3 length: 14 residues. CDR3 coding DNA: TGTGCCAGTAGCTCTCTCCTGGGGACAGATACGCAGTATTTT. Protein product: CASSSLLGTDTQYF.

The genes are TRBV5-6 and TRBJ2-7; D remains ambiguous. V was pared by 0 bases and J by 0 bases, with 4 bases between. This CDR3 is built from 13 residues. The germline gives CDR1 SGHDT, CDR2 YYEEEE. In DNA form, the CDR3 reads TGTGCCAGCAGCTTGGCTGGCTCCTACGAGCAGTACGTC. The encoded protein is CASSLAGSYEQYV.

The rearrangement joins TRBV11-2 to TRBJ1-2; no definite D call. This CDR3 has 15 residues. The V and J ends lost 0 bases and 4 bases respectively, with 12 bases between them. In germline, CDR1 is SGHAT, CDR2 FQNNGV. The CDR3 DNA follows: TGTGCCAGCAGCTTAGATTGGTTCACAGCCTATGGCTACACCTTC. Its protein is CASSLDWFTAYGYTF.

The chain recombines TRBV3-1 (or the pseudogene TRBV3-2) with TRBJ2-7, with D unresolved. V was trimmed by 0 bases and J by 0 bases, leaving 12 bases between them. The CDR3 is 16 residues long. Germline V gene sequence: CDR1 LGHDT, CDR2 YNNKEL (reference sequence). DNA for the CDR3: TGTGCCAGCAGCCAAGATCGTGGGCAAAGCTCCTACGAGCAGTACTTC. Translation gives CASSQDRGQSSYEQYF.

The CDR3 DNA is TGTGCCAGCAGTCCCAGGCCGGAAATGGGGACTGAAGCTTTCTTT. It codes for CASSPRPEMGTEAFF. The rearrangement links TRBV6-6 to TRBJ1-1; D is undetermined. The CDR3 is 15 residues long. Germline CDR1 and CDR2: MNHNY and SVGAGI (reference sequence). V lost 5 bases to trimming and J lost 5 bases, with 18 bases between them.

This chain connects TRBV19 to TRBJ1-6; D gene uncertain. The germline V gene encodes CDR1 LNHDA and CDR2 SQIVND (reference sequence). This CDR3 has 15 amino acids. The germline V and J ends were trimmed by 6 bases and 5 bases, with 14 bases remaining between them. CDR3 bases: TGTGCCAGTAGACCCCCGGGGTTCGATAATTCACCCCTCCACTTT. Translation: CASRPPGFDNSPLHF.